The rows below give T cell receptor beta chains drawn from one sample of a study of blood T cell repertoires in COVID-19. TCRdb's copy holds only in-frame clones and misses some; the assay was immunoSEQ multiplex PCR. Of some 200,000 clones listed, 70% to 90% are singletons. The sample taken for sequencing was peripheral blood. The source of these receptors is a woman at least 80 years old in a cohort sampled during active or convalescent COVID-19. The CDR3 runs from the conserved cysteine through the conserved F or W. The D gene is left open where the match is weak.

j_call: TRBJ1-5; v_call: TRBV2; d_call: TRBD1; cdr3_aa: CASSDLVAQGKYSNQPQHF
j_call: TRBJ1-2; v_call: TRBV2; d_call: -; cdr3_aa: CASSGRTAALYGYTF
j_call: TRBJ1-2; v_call: TRBV10-3; d_call: -; cdr3_aa: CAIGDTNYGYTF
j_call: TRBJ1-1; v_call: TRBV29-1; d_call: TRBD1; cdr3_aa: CSVERGGPTGVTEAFF
j_call: TRBJ1-1; v_call: TRBV6-6; d_call: -; cdr3_aa: CASSYTRGINTEAFF
j_call: TRBJ2-1; v_call: TRBV5-1; d_call: -; cdr3_aa: CASLLANEQFF
j_call: TRBJ1-2; v_call: TRBV11-3; d_call: -; cdr3_aa: CASSLDLLGYTF
j_call: TRBJ1-5; v_call: TRBV27; d_call: TRBD1; cdr3_aa: CASSFIQGYQPQHF
j_call: TRBJ2-7; v_call: TRBV20-1; d_call: TRBD2; cdr3_aa: CSASGGGEQYF
j_call: TRBJ2-1; v_call: TRBV15; d_call: TRBD2; cdr3_aa: CATSRDRTGTTSNEQFF
j_call: TRBJ1-1; v_call: TRBV20-1; d_call: -; cdr3_aa: CSASPPGRGETEAFF
j_call: TRBJ2-1; v_call: TRBV5-8; d_call: -; cdr3_aa: CASSLGSAGPYNEQFF
j_call: TRBJ1-1; v_call: TRBV7-6; d_call: -; cdr3_aa: CASSLTEKNTEAFF
j_call: TRBJ1-3; v_call: TRBV30; d_call: -; cdr3_aa: CAWGWGGSGNTIYF
j_call: TRBJ1-1; v_call: TRBV6-2/TRBV6-3; d_call: -; cdr3_aa: CASSYSSRAGTEAFF
j_call: TRBJ2-2; v_call: TRBV5-1; d_call: TRBD2; cdr3_aa: CASSLPSTSGSVNTGELFF
j_call: TRBJ1-1; v_call: TRBV30; d_call: TRBD1; cdr3_aa: CAWESTGAGTEAFF
j_call: TRBJ2-3; v_call: TRBV18; d_call: TRBD2; cdr3_aa: CASSPRSGGTTDTQYF
j_call: TRBJ1-2; v_call: TRBV18; d_call: -; cdr3_aa: CASSPRDTRYGYTF
j_call: TRBJ2-1; v_call: TRBV30; d_call: TRBD2; cdr3_aa: CAWSVGLAGEQFF
j_call: TRBJ1-1; v_call: TRBV27; d_call: -; cdr3_aa: CASSLYYLSRAEIMNTEAFF